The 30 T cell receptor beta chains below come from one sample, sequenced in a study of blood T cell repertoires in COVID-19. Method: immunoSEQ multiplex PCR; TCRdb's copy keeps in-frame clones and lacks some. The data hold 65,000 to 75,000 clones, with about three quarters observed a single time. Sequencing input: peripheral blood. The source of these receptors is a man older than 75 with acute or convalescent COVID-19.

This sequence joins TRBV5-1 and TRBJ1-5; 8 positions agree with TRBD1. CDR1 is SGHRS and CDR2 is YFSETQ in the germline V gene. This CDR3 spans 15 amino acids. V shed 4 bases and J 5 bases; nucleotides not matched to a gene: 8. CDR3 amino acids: CASSPLGQAYQPQHF. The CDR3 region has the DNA TGCGCCAGCAGCCCTTTGGGACAGGCCTATCAGCCCCAGCATTTT. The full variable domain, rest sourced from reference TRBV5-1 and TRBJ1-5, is KAGVTQTPRYLIKTRGQQVTLSCSPISGHRSVSWYQQTPGQGLQFLFEYFSETQRNKGNFPGRFSGRQFSNSRSEMNVSTLELGDSALYLCASSPLGQAYQPQHFGDGTRLSIL.

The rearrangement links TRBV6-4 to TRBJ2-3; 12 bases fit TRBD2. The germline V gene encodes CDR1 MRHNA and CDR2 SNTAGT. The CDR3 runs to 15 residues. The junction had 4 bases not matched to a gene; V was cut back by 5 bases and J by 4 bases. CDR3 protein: CASSSLAGGSDTQYF. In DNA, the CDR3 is TGTGCCAGCAGTTCTCTAGCGGGGGGGTCAGATACGCAGTATTTT.

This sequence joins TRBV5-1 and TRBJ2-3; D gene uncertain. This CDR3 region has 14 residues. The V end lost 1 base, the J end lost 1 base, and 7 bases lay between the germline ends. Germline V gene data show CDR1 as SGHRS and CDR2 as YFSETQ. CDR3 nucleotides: TGCGCCAGCAGCTTGAATCCGGGCACAGATACGCAGTATTTT. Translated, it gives CASSLNPGTDTQYF.

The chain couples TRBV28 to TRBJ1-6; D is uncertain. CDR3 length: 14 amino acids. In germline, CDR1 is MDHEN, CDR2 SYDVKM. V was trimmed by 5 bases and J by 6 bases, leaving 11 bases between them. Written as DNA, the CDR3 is TGTGCCAGCAGTAGGCCAGGAAGTAATTCACCCCTCCACTTT. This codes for CASSRPGSNSPLHF.

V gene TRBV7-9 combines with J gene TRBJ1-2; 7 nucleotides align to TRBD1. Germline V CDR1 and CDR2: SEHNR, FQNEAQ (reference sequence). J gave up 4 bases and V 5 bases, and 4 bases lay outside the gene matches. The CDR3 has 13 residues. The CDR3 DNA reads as TGTGCCAGCAGCGTCGGGACAGCCTATGGCTACACCTTC. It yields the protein CASSVGTAYGYTF.

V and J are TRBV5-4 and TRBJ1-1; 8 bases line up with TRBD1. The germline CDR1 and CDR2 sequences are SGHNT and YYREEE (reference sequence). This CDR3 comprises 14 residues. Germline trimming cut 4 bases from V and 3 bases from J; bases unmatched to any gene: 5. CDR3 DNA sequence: TGTGCCAGCAGCCAAGGACAGGGCTACACTGAAGCTTTCTTT. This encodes CASSQGQGYTEAFF.

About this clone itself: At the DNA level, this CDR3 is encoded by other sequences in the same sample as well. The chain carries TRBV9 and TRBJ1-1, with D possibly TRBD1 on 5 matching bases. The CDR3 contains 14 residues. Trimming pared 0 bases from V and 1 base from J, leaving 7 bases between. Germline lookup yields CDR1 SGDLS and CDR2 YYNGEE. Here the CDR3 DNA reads TGTGCCAGCAGCGTAGTCAGGGAGAACACTGAAGCTTTCTTT. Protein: CASSVVRENTEAFF.

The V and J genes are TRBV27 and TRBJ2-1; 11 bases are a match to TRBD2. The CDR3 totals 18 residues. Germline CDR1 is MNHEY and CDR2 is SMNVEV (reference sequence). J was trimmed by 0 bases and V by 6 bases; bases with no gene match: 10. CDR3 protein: CASSPGLAGQSSYNEQFF. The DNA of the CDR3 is TGTGCCAGCAGCCCTGGACTAGCGGGCCAGAGCTCCTACAATGAGCAGTTCTTC.

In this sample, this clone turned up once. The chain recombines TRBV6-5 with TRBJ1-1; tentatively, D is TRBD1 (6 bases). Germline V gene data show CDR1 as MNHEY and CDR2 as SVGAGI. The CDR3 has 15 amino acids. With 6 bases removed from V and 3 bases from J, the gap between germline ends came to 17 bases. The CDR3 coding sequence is TGTGCCAGCAGCCCCACACAGGGAGGGTACACTGAAGCTTTCTTT. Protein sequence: CASSPTQGGYTEAFF.

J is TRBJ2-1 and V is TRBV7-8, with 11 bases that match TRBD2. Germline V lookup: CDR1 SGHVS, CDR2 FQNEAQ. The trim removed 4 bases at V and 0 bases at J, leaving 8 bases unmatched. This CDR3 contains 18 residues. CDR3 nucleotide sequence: TGTGCCAGCAGCTCCCTGGGACTAGCGGTGAGCTCCTACAATGAGCAGTTCTTC. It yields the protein CASSSLGLAVSSYNEQFF.

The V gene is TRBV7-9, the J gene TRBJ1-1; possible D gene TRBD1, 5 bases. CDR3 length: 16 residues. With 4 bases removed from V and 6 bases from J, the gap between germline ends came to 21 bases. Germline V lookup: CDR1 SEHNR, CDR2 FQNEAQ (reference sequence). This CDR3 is CASSWDPSRRGPEAFF. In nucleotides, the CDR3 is TGTGCCAGCAGCTGGGACCCGTCAAGGCGGGGCCCTGAAGCTTTCTTT. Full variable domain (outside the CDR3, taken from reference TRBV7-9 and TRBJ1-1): DTGVSQNPRHKITKRGQNVTFRCDPISEHNRLYWYRQTLGQGPEFLTYFQNEAQLEKSRLLSDRFSAERPKGSFSTLEIQRTEQGDSAMYLCASSWDPSRRGPEAFFGQGTRLTVV.

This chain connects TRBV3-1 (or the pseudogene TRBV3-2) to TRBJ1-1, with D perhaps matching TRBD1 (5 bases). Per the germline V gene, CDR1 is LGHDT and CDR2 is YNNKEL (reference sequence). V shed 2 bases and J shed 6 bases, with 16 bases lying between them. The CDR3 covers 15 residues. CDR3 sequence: CASSQRGGVGAEAFF. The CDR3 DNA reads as TGTGCCAGCAGCCAAAGGGGAGGGGTAGGGGCTGAAGCTTTCTTT.

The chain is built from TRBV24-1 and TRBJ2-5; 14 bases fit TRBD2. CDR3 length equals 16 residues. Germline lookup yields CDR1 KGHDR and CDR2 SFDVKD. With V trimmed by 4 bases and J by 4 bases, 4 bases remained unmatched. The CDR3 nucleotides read TGTGCCACCAGTGACCCGACTAGCGGGGGGGGAGAGACCCAGTACTTC. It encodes CATSDPTSGGGETQYF.

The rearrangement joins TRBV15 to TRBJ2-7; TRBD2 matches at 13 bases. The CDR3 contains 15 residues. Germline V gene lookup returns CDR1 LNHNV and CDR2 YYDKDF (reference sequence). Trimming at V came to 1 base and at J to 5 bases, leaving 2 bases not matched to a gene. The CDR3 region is CATSRGTSGSNEQYF. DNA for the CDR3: TGTGCCACCAGCAGAGGGACTAGCGGGAGTAACGAGCAGTACTTC.

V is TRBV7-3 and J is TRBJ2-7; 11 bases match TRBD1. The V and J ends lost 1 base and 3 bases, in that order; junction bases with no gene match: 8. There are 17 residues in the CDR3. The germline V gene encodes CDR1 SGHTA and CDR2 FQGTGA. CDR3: CASSLSPSGQGGYEQYF. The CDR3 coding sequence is TGTGCCAGCAGCTTAAGTCCGTCGGGACAGGGGGGCTACGAGCAGTACTTC.

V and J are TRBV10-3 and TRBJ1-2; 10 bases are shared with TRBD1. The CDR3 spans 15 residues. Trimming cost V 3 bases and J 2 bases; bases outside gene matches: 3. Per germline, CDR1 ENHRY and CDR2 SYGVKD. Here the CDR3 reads CAISDPGQGNYGYTF. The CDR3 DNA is TGTGCCATCAGTGACCCGGGACAGGGGAACTATGGCTACACCTTC.

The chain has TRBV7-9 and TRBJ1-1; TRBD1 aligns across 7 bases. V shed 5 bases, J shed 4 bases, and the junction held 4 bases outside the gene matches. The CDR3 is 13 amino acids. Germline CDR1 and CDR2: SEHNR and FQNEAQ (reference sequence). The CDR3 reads CASSASGGTEAFF. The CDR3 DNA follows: TGTGCCAGCAGCGCCTCAGGGGGCACTGAAGCTTTCTTT.

CDR3 residues: CASSLTSSGANVLTF. The CDR3 DNA sequence: TGCGCCAGCAGCTTGACCAGCTCTGGGGCCAACGTCCTGACTTTC. V and J are TRBV5-1 and TRBJ2-6, with D unclear. The CDR3 spans 15 residues. Per the germline V gene, CDR1 is SGHRS and CDR2 is YFSETQ. The V end lost 1 base, the J end lost 0 bases, and 5 bases lay between the germline ends.

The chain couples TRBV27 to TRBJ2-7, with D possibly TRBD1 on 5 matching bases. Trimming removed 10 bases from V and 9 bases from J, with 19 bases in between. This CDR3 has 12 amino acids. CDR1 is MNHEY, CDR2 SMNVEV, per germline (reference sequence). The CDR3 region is CATADTLYGQYF. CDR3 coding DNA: TGTGCCACCGCGGACACCTTGTATGGGCAGTACTTC.

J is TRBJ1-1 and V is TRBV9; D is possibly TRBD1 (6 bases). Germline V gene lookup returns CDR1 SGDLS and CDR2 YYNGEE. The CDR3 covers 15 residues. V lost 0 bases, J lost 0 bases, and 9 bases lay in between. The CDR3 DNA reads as TGTGCCAGCAGCGTAGGGGGGACATTGAACACTGAAGCTTTCTTT. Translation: CASSVGGTLNTEAFF. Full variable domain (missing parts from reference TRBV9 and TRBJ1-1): DSGVTQTPKHLITATGQRVTLRCSPRSGDLSVYWYQQSLDQGLQFLIQYYNGEERAKGNILERFSAQQFPDLHSELNLSSLELGDSALYFCASSVGGTLNTEAFFGQGTRLTVV.

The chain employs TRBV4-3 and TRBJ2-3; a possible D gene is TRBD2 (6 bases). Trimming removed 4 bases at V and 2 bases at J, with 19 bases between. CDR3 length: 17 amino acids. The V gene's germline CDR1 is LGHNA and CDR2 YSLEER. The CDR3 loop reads CASSRTLADWDTDTQYF. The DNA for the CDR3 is TGCGCCAGCAGCCGCACGTTAGCGGATTGGGACACAGATACGCAGTATTTT.

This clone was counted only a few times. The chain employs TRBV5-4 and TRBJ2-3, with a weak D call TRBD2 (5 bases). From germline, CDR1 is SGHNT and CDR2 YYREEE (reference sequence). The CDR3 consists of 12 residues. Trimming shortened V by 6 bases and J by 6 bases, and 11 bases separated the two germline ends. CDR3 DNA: TGTGCCAGCAAGGCGCGCGGGGATACGCAGTATTTT. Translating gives CASKARGDTQYF.

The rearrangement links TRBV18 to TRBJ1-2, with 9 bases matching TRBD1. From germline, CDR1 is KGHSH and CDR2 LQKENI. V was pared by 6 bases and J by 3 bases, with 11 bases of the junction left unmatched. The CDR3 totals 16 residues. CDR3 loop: CASSQRGTGGDYGYTF. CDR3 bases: TGTGCCAGCTCGCAACGGGGCACAGGGGGCGACTATGGCTACACCTTC. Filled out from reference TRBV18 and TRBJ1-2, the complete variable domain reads NAGVMQNPRHLVRRRGQEARLRCSPMKGHSHVYWYRQLPEEGLKFMVYLQKENIIDESGMPKERFSAEFPKEGPSILRIQQVVRGDSAAYFCASSQRGTGGDYGYTFGSGTRLTVV.

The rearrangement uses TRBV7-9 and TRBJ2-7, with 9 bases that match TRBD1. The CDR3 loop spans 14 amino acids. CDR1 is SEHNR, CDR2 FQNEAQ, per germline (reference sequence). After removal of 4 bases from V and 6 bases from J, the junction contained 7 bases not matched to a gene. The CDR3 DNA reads TGTGCCAGCAGCTCCCGACAGGGGGGAAGCGAGCAGTACTTC. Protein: CASSSRQGGSEQYF.

The CDR3 protein is CASSTSTGHEKLFF. CDR3 bases: TGTGCCAGCAGCACCTCGACAGGGCATGAAAAACTGTTTTTT. The chain is built from TRBV7-8 and TRBJ1-4; 7 bases align to TRBD1. The germline V gene has CDR1 SGHVS and CDR2 FQNEAQ. The V and J ends lost 5 bases and 6 bases, in that order; junction bases with no gene match: 6. The CDR3 has 14 amino acids.

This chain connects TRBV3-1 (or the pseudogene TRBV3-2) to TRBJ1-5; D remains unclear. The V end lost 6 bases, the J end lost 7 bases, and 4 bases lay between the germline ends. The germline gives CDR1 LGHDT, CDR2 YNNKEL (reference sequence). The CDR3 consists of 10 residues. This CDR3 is CASSEQPQHF. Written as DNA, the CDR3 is TGTGCCAGCAGTGAGCAGCCCCAGCATTTT.

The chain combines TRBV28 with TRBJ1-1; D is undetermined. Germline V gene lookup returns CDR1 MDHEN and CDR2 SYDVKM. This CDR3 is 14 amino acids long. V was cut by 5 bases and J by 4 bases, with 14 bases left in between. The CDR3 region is CASSVAGWGTEAFF. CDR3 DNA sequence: TGTGCCAGCAGTGTGGCGGGGTGGGGCACTGAAGCTTTCTTT.

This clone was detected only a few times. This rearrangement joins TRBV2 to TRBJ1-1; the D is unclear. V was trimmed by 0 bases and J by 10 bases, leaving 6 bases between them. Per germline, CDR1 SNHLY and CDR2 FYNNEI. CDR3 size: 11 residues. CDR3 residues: CASSEAGRAFF. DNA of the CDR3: TGTGCCAGCAGTGAAGCAGGGAGAGCTTTCTTT.

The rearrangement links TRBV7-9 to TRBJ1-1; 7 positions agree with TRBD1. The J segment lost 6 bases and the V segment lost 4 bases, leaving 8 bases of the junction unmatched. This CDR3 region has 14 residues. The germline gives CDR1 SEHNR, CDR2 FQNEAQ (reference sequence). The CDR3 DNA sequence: TGTGCCAGCAGCTGGAGGGGGCGTGGACCTGAAGCTTTCTTT. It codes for CASSWRGRGPEAFF.

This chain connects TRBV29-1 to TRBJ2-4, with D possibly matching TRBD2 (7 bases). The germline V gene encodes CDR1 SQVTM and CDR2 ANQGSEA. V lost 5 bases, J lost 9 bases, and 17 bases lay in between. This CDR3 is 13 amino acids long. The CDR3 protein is CSVPGEGEPIQYF. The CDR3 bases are TGCAGCGTTCCGGGGGAGGGGGAACCCATTCAGTACTTC.